This T cell receptor (beta chain) is drawn from a study of cytomegalovirus exposure and HLA in healthy donors. Study outcomes and limitations: Among TCR beta chains, those listed as cytomegalovirus-associated numbered more than 150.

60 Vbeta and 13 Jbeta primers were used in PCR. The repertoire was sequenced with immunoSEQ multiplex PCR; TCRdb's copy has only in-frame clones and lacks some. The data show around 72,000 clones, over 50% seen once. The CDR3 has 14 residues. J gave up 4 bases and V 6 bases, and 7 bases lay outside the gene matches. Germline loops: CDR1 GTSNPN, CDR2 SVGIG (reference sequence). About this clone: Antigen unknown.

The specimen was PBMCs. The sequence derives from a man aged 40-49 years in good health and CMV-seropositive. The V and J genes are TRBV30 and TRBJ2-5; 11 bases fit TRBD2. CDR3 loop: CACTYSGGAETQYF. DNA for the CDR3: TGTGCCTGCACGTATAGCGGGGGGGCAGAGACCCAGTACTTC. The complete variable domain, with remaining parts taken from reference TRBV30 and TRBJ2-5, reads SQTIHQWPATLVQPVGSPLSLECTVEGTSNPNLYWYRQAAGRGLQLLFYSVGIGQISSEVPQNLSASRPQDRQFILSSKKLLLSDSGFYLCACTYSGGAETQYFGPGTRLLVL.